Reported below is one TCR beta chain. What it binds is not known. Libraries of TCR beta came from iRepertoire HTBI primers plus Arm-PCR of CDR3 regions. As processed by the authors: Under 75 TRBV and about 15 TRBJ segments were identified across samples. MiXCR was run by TCRdb on the multiplex PCR reads, yielding one entry per CDR3 protein. These V and J calls derive from TCRdb rather than the authors' analysis. The table lists fewer than 650,000 distinct CDR3 sequences, 15% to 20% of them singletons. The sample is drawn from a study of regulatory T cells in long-lasting Graves disease. Whole-study results and caveats: With 2,500 to 3,500 shared public clonotypes, persistent patients exceeded new patients, who shared about 1,000.

Time point in this sample: newly diagnosed GD, antithyroid drugs for less than 3 months. PBMC RNA was the source of the TCR library. These data were also filed under a second study, of T cells in Graves' hyperthyroidism and ophthalmopathy.

This receptor was identified in a woman in her 30s with Graves disease. Sequencing used peripheral blood mononuclear cells (PBMCs), obtained at new diagnosis, from a patient treated with antithyroid drugs.

The CDR3 region is CASGGGYGTQYF. The CDR3 nucleotides are TGTGCCAGCGGGGGGGGTTATGGGACCCAGTACTTC. This chain joins TRBV7-2 and TRBJ2-3; 7 bases fit TRBD2. The closer fit of TRBJ2-5 to the DNA end suggests the J call may be wrong. Germline V lookup: CDR1 SGHTA, CDR2 FQGNSA. The CDR3 loop spans 12 amino acids.